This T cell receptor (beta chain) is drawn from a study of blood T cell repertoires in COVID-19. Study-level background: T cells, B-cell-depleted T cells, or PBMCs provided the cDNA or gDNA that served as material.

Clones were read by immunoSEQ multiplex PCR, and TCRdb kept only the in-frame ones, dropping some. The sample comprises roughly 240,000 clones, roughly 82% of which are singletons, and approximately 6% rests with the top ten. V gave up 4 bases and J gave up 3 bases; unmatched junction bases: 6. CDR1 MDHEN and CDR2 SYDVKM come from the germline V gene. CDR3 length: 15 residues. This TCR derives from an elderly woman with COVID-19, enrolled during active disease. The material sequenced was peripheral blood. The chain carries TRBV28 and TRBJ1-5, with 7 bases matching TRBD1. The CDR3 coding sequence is TGTGCCAGCAGTTACGGGACAGTCCCCAATCAGCCCCAGCATTTT. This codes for CASSYGTVPNQPQHF.